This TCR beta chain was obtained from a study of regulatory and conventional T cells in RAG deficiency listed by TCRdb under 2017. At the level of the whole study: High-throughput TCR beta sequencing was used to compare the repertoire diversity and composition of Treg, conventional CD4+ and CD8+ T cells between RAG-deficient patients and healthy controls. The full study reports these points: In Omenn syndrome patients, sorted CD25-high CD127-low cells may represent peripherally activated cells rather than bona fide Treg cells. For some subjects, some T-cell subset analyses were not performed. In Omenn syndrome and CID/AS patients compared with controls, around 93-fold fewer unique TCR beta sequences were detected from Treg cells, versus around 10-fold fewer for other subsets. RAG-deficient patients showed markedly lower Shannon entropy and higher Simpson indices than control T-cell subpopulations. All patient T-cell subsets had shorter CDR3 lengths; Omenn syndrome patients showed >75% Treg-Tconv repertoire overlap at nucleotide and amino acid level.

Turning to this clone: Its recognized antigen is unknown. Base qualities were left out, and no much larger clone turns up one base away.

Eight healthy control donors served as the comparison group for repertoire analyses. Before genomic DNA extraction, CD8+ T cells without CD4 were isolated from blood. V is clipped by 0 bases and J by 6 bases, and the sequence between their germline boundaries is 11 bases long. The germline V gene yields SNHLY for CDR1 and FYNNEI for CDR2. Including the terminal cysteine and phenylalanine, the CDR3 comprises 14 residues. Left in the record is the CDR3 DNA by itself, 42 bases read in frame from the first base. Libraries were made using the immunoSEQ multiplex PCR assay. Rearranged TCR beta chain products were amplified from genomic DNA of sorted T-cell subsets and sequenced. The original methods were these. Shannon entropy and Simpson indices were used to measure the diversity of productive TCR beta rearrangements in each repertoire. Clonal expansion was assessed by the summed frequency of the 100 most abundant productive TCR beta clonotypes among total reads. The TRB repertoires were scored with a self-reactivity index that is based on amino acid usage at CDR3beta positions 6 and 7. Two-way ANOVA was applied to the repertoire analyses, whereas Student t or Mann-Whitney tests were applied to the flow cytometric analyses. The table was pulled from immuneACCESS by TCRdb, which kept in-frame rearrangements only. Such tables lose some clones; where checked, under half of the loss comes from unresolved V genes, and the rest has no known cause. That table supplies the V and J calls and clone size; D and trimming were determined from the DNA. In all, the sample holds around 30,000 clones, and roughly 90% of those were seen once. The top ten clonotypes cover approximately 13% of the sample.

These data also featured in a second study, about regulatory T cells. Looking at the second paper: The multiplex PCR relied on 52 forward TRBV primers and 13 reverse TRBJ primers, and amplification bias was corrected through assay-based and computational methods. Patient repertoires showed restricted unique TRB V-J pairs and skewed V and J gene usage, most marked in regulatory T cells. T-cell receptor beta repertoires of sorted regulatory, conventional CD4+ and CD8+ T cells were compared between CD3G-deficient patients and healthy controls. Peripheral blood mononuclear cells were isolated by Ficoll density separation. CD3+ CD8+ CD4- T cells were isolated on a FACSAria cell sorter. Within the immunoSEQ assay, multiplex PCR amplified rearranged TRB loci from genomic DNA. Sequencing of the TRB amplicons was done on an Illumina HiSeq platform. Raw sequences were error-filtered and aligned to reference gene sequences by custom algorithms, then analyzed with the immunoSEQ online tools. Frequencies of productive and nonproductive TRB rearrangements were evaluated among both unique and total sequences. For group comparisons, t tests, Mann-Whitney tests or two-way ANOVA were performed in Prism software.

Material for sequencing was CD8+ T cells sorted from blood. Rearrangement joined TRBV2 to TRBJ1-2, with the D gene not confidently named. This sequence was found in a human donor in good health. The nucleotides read TGTGCCAGCAGTGAAGCGGTGGCAGGAGATGGCTACACCTTC. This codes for CASSEAVAGDGYTF.